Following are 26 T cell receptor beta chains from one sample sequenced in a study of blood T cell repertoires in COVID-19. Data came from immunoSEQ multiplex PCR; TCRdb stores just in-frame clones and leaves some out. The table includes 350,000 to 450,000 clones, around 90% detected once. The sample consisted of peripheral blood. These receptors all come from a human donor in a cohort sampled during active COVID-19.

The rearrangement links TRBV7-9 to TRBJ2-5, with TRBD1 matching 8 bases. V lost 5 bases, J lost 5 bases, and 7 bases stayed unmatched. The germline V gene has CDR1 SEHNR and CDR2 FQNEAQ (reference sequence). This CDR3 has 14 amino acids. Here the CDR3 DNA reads TGTGCCAGCAGCACCGGGACAGGCGGTGAGACCCAGTACTTC. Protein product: CASSTGTGGETQYF.

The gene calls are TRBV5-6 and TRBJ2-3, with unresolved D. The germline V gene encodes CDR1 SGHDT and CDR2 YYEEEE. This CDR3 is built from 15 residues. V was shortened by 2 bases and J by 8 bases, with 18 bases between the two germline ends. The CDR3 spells CASSLYLLGPGTQYF. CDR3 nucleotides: TGTGCCAGCAGCTTATACCTCCTGGGCCCCGGTACGCAGTATTTT.

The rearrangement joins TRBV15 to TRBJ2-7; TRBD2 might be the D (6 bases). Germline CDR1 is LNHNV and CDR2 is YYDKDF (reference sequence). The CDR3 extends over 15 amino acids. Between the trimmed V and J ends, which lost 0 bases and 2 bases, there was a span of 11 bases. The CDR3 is CATSRDREVPYEQYF. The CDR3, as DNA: TGTGCCACCAGCAGAGACAGGGAGGTTCCCTACGAGCAGTACTTC.

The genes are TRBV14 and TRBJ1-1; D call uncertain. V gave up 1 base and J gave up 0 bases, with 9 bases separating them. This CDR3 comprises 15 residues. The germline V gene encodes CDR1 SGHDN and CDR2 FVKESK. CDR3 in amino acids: CASSQGRSMNTEAFF. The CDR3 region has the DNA TGTGCCAGCAGCCAAGGGCGGTCCATGAACACTGAAGCTTTCTTT. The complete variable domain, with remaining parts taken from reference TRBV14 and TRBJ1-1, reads EAGVTQFPSHSVIEKGQTVTLRCDPISGHDNLYWYRRVMGKEIKFLLHFVKESKQDESGMPNNRFLAERTGGTYSTLKVQPAELEDSGVYFCASSQGRSMNTEAFFGQGTRLTVV.

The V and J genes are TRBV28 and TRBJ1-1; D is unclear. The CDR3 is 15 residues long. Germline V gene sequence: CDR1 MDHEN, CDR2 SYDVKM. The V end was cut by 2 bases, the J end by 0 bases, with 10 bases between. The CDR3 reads CASSLPWALNTEAFF. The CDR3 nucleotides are TGTGCCAGCAGTTTACCCTGGGCGCTGAACACTGAAGCTTTCTTT. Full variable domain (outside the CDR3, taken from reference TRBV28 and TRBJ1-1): DVKVTQSSRYLVKRTGEKVFLECVQDMDHENMFWYRQDPGLGLRLIYFSYDVKMKEKGDIPEGYSVSREKKERFSLILESASTNQTSMYLCASSLPWALNTEAFFGQGTRLTVV.

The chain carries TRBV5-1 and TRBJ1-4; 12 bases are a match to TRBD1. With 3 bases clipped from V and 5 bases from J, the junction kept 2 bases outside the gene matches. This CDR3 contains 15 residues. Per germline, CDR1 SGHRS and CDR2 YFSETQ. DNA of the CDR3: TGCGCCAGCAGCTGGGGGACAGGGGGCAATGAAAAACTGTTTTTT. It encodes CASSWGTGGNEKLFF.

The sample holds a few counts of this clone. CDR3 amino acids: CASSLAVNSPLHF. For the CDR3, the DNA is TGCGCCAGCAGCTTGGCAGTGAATTCACCCCTCCACTTT. The chain is built from TRBV5-1 and TRBJ1-6; no reliable D call. Germline-derived CDR1 and CDR2 are SGHRS and YFSETQ. CDR3 size: 13 residues. The germline V and J ends were trimmed by 0 bases and 7 bases, with 5 bases remaining between them.

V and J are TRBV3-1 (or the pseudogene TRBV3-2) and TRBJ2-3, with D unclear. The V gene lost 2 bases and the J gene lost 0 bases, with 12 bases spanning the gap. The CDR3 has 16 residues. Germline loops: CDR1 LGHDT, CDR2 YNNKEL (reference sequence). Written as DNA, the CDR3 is TGTGCCAGCAGCCAAACCGCAGGTTCTAGCACAGATACGCAGTATTTT. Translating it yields CASSQTAGSSTDTQYF.

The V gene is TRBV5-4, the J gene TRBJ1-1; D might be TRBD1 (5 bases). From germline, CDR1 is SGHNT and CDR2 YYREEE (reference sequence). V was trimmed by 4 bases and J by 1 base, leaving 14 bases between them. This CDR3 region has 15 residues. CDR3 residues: CASSPRVAANTEAFF. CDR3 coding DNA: TGTGCCAGCAGCCCCAGGGTGGCAGCGAACACTGAAGCTTTCTTT.

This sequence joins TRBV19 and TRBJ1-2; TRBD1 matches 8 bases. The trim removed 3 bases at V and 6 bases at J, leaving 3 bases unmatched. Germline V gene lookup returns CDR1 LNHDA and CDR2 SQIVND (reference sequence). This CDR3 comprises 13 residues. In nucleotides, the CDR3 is TGTGCCAGTAGTATCTGGACAGGGAATGGCTACACCTTC. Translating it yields CASSIWTGNGYTF.

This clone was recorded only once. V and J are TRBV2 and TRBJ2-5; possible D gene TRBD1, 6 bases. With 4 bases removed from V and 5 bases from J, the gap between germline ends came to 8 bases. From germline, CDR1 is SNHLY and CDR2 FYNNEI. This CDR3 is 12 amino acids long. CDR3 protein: CASSAGAETQYF. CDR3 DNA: TGTGCCAGCAGTGCAGGGGCGGAGACCCAGTACTTC.

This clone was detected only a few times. CDR3 sequence reads: CSVRGKSTEAFF. The CDR3 DNA reads TGCAGCGTGAGGGGGAAGAGCACTGAAGCTTTCTTT. V gene TRBV29-1 combines with J gene TRBJ1-1, with D maybe TRBD1 (6 bases). The V gene lost 6 bases and the J gene lost 4 bases, with 12 bases spanning the gap. The germline V gene has CDR1 SQVTM and CDR2 ANQGSEA. The CDR3 extends over 12 amino acids.

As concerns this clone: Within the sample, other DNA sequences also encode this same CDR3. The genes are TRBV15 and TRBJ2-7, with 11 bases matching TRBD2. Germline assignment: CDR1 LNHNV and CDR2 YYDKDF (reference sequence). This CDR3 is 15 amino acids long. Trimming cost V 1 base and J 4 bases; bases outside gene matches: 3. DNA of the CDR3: TGTGCCACCAGCAGAGGACTAGCGGGGACTTACGAGCAGTACTTC. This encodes CATSRGLAGTYEQYF.

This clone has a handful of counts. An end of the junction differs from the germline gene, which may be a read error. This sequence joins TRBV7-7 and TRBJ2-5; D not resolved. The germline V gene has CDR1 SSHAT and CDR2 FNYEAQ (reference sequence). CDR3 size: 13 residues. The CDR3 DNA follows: TGTGCTAGCAGCTTATTCTTGCGGGAGACCCAGTACTTC. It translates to CASSLFLRETQYF.

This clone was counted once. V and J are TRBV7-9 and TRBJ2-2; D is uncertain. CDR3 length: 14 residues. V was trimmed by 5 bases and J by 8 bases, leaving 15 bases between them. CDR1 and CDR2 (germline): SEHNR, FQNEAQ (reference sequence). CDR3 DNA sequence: TGTGCCAGCAGCCAAATGAACCGAGAGGGGGAGCTGTTTTTT. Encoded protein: CASSQMNREGELFF.

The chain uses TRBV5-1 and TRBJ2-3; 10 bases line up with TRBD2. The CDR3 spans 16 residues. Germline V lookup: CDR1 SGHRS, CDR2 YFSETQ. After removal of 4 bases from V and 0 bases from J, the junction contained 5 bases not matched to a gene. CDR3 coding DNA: TGCGCCAGCAGCACGGGACTAGCGTCTAGCACAGATACGCAGTATTTT. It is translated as CASSTGLASSTDTQYF. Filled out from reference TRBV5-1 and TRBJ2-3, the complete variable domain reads KAGVTQTPRYLIKTRGQQVTLSCSPISGHRSVSWYQQTPGQGLQFLFEYFSETQRNKGNFPGRFSGRQFSNSRSEMNVSTLELGDSALYLCASSTGLASSTDTQYFGPGTRLTVL.

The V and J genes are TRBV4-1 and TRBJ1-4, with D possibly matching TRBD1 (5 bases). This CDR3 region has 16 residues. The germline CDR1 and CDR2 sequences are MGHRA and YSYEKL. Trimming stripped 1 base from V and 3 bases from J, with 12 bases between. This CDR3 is CASSQGWGDPNEKLFF. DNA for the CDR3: TGCGCCAGCAGCCAAGGTTGGGGGGATCCTAATGAAAAACTGTTTTTT.

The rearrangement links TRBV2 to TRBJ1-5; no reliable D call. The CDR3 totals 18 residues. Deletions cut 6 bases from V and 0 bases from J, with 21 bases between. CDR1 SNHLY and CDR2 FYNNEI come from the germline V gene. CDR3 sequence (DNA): TGTGCCAGCAGGGCGGGGTACAAGACTTTCTATAGCAATCAGCCCCAGCATTTT. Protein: CASRAGYKTFYSNQPQHF.

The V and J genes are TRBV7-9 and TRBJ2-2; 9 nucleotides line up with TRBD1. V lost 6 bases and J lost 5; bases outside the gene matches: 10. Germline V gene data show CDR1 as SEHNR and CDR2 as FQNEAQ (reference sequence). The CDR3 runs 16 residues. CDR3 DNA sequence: TGTGCCAGCAGACTAGTTCTGGGACAGGGTACCGGGGAGCTGTTTTTT. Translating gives CASRLVLGQGTGELFF.

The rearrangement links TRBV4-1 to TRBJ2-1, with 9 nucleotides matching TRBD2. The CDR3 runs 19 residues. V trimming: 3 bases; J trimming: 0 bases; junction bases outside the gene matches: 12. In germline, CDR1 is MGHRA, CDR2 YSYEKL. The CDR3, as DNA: TGCGCCAGCAGCCAGGAGCCCCCGACTAGCGGATACTCCTACAATGAGCAGTTCTTC. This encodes CASSQEPPTSGYSYNEQFF.

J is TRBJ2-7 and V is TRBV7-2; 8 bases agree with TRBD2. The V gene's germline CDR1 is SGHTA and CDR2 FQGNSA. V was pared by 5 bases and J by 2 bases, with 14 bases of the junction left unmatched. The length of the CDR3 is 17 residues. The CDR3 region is CASSHPDRGAGAYEQYF. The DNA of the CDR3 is TGTGCCAGCAGCCACCCCGATCGGGGAGCGGGGGCCTACGAGCAGTACTTC.

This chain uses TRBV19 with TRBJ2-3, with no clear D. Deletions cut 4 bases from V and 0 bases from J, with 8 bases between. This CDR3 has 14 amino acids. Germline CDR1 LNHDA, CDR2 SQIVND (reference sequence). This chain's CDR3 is CASSTGASTDTQYF. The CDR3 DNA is TGTGCCAGTAGTACCGGAGCCAGCACAGATACGCAGTATTTT.

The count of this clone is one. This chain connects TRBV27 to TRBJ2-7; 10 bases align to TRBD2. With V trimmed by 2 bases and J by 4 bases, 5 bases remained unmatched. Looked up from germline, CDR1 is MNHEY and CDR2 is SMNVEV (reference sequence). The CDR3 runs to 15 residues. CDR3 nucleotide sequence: TGTGCCAGCAGTTTAAGCGGGAGGGCCGAGTACGAGCAGTACTTC. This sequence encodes CASSLSGRAEYEQYF.

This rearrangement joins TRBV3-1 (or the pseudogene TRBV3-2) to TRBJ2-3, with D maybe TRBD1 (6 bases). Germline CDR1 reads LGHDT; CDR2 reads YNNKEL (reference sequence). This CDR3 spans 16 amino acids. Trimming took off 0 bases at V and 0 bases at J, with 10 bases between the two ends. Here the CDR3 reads CASSQDLGASTDTQYF. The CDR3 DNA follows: TGTGCCAGCAGCCAAGATTTGGGGGCAAGCACAGATACGCAGTATTTT.

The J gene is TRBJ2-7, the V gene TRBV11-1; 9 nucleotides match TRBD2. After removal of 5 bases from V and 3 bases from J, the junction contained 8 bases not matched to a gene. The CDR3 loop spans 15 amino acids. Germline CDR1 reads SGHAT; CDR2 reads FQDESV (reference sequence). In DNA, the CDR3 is TGTGCCAGCAGCCTTCTAGCGGGAAGAGACTACGAGCAGTACTTC. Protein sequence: CASSLLAGRDYEQYF.

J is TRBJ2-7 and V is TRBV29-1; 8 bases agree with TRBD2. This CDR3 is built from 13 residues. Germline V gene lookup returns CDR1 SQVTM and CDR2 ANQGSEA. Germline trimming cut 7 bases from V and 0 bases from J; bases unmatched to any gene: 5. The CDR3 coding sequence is TGCAGCGCCGTTAGCGGGAACTCCTACGAGCAGTACTTC. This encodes CSAVSGNSYEQYF.